These T cell receptor beta chains were read from a single sample in a study of CD8 T cells in Susac syndrome. TCRdb processed the immunoSEQ multiplex PCR reads anew with MiXCR; each CDR3 protein has one entry. The sample includes approximately 170,000 distinct CDR3 sequences, roughly nine tenths of them seen just once. Sequencing was carried out using CD4+ T cells from PBMCs. These receptors all stem from a human donor in good health. Each CDR3 is given with its conserved first and last residue. A D gene is named only where the DNA matches it firmly. The listing skips clone size in some rows; elsewhere it reads once, few, many or a size class.

v_gene	abundance	d_gene	j_gene	CDR3aa	CDR3nt
TRBV7-2	.	.	TRBJ1-5	CASSLVTDSNQPQHF	TGTGCCAGCAGCTTAGTAACAGATAGCAATCAGCCCCAGCATTTT
TRBV6-6	.	.	TRBJ2-2	CASSLRGGLGELFF	TGTGCCAGCAGTCTCCGGGGAGGTCTAGGGGAGCTGTTTTTT
TRBV6-5	few	TRBD2	TRBJ2-1	CASSLLAGASYNEQFF	TGTGCCAGCAGTCTACTAGCGGGGGCTTCCTACAATGAGCAGTTCTTC
TRBV5-1	.	.	TRBJ1-4	CASSLGAANEEKLFF	TGCGCCAGCAGCTTGGGTGCAGCTAATGAGGAAAAACTGTTTTTT
TRBV28	.	.	TRBJ2-5	CASSLLRGAETQYF	TGTGCCAGCAGTTTATTACGGGGAGCGGAGACCCAGTACTTC
TRBV25-1	.	TRBD2	TRBJ2-4	CASSKTSGIGGSNIQYF	TGTGCCAGCAGTAAGACTAGCGGGATAGGAGGTTCGAACATTCAGTACTTC
TRBV5-1	.	TRBD1	TRBJ2-2	CASSLRDRGPGELFF	TGCGCCAGCAGCTTGAGGGACAGGGGACCCGGGGAGCTGTTTTTT
TRBV2	.	.	TRBJ2-7	CASNEPGQSYEQYF	TGTGCCAGCAACGAACCCGGACAGAGTTACGAGCAGTACTTC
TRBV20-1	.	TRBD1	TRBJ1-5	CSAQKDRDNQPQHF	TGCAGTGCTCAAAAGGACAGGGACAATCAGCCCCAGCATTTT
TRBV5-1	.	TRBD1	TRBJ1-1	CASSLMDRVNTEAFF	TGCGCCAGCAGCTTGATGGACAGGGTGAACACTGAAGCTTTCTTT
TRBV7-2	.	.	TRBJ2-4	CASSLLGGVAKNIQYF	TGTGCCAGCAGCTTACTGGGCGGGGTAGCCAAAAACATTCAGTACTTC
TRBV28	.	.	TRBJ2-3	CASSSPYYVQYF	TGTGCCAGCAGTTCCCCGTATTATGTGCAGTATTTT
TRBV27	.	TRBD1	TRBJ1-2	CASSLTGQGAYGYTF	TGTGCCAGCAGTTTAACTGGACAGGGGGCGTATGGCTACACCTTC
TRBV30	.	.	TRBJ1-1	CAWSGPLGQPNTEAFF	TGTGCCTGGAGTGGGCCTCTTGGGCAGCCTAACACTGAAGCTTTCTTT
TRBV7-2	.	.	TRBJ1-5	CASSGSAGGSNQPQHF	TGTGCCAGCAGCGGGTCCGCTGGTGGTAGCAATCAGCCCCAGCATTTT
TRBV18	.	.	TRBJ1-5	CASSPGNGNQPQHF	TGTGCCAGCTCACCAGGGAACGGCAATCAGCCCCAGCATTTT
TRBV6-1	.	TRBD2	TRBJ2-7	CALGEGLSYEQYF	TGTGCTCTAGGGGAGGGACTCTCCTACGAGCAGTACTTC
TRBV3-1	.	.	TRBJ2-3	CASSPTDTDTQYF	TGTGCCAGCAGTCCTACTGACACAGATACGCAGTATTTT
TRBV20-1	.	.	TRBJ1-5	CSASPGQQSPQHF	TGCAGTGCTAGTCCTGGACAGCAAAGCCCCCAGCATTTT
TRBV4-2	.	.	TRBJ2-1	CASSQGEASYNEQFF	TGTGCCAGCAGCCAGGGAGAGGCTTCCTACAATGAGCAGTTCTTC
TRBV7-2	.	.	TRBJ1-2	CASSLARVDYGYTF	TGTGCCAGCAGCTTAGCCCGGGTTGACTATGGCTACACCTTC
TRBV19	once	TRBD1	TRBJ1-1	CASSWTGREAFF	TGTGCCAGTAGTTGGACAGGGCGTGAAGCTTTCTTT
TRBV6-5	once	.	TRBJ1-4	CASSLAGGGEKLFF	TGTGCCAGCAGTCTAGCGGGGGGTGGCGAAAAACTGTTTTTT
TRBV20-1	.	.	TRBJ2-3	CSAPAQLAATDTQYF	TGCAGTGCCCCCGCCCAGCTAGCAGCCACAGATACGCAGTATTTT
TRBV10-3	.	TRBD1	TRBJ2-5	CAISESRQGGETQYF	TGTGCCATCAGTGAGTCAAGACAGGGGGGAGAGACCCAGTACTTC
TRBV9	.	TRBD1	TRBJ1-1	CASSPLSSGGNTEAFF	TGTGCCAGCAGCCCCCTCTCCTCAGGGGGGAACACTGAAGCTTTCTTT
TRBV7-2	.	.	TRBJ2-2	CASSFSGTGELFF	TGTGCCAGCAGCTTCTCGGGCACCGGGGAGCTGTTTTTT
TRBV24-1	.	.	TRBJ2-3	CATSDLRGTDTQYF	TGTGCCACCAGTGATTTGCGGGGGACAGATACGCAGTATTTT
TRBV12-3/TRBV12-4	.	TRBD1	TRBJ2-5	CASSLDRSKETQYF	TGTGCCAGCAGTCTGGACAGGTCAAAAGAGACCCAGTACTTC
TRBV28	.	TRBD1	TRBJ1-2	CASGTAPLGYTF	TGTGCCAGCGGGACAGCCCCCTTGGGCTACACCTTC
TRBV7-9	.	.	TRBJ1-3	CASSSVGVTIYF	TGTGCCAGCAGCTCGGTGGGTGTCACCATATATTTT
TRBV29-1	.	.	TRBJ1-1	CSGRAGWGMNTEAFF	TGCAGCGGTAGGGCAGGATGGGGCATGAACACTGAAGCTTTCTTT
TRBV20-1	.	.	TRBJ2-3	CSAAQRKGNTDTQFF	TGCAGTGCTGCCCAGCGGAAGGGAAACACAGATACGCAGTTTTTT
TRBV5-4	.	.	TRBJ2-1	CASSPPRGGGTKVRNEQFF	TGTGCCAGCAGCCCACCCCGGGGCGGCGGGACGAAGGTGCGTAATGAGCAGTTCTTC
TRBV28	.	.	TRBJ1-1	CAINSGSTEAFF	TGTGCCATAAACTCAGGGAGTACTGAAGCTTTCTTT
TRBV29-1	.	.	TRBJ1-1	CSVESRLMNTEAFF	TGCAGCGTTGAAAGTAGGTTAATGAACACTGAAGCTTTCTTT
TRBV11-2	.	.	TRBJ2-7	CASSLDLAYEQYF	TGTGCCAGCAGCTTAGATCTAGCCTACGAGCAGTACTTC
TRBV3-1	.	.	TRBJ2-1	CASTLRASVSYNEQFF	TGTGCCAGCACCCTAAGGGCTAGCGTTTCCTACAATGAGCAGTTCTTC
TRBV28	.	TRBD1	TRBJ1-5	CASRDIGGGNQPQHF	TGTGCCAGCAGGGATATAGGGGGCGGCAATCAGCCCCAGCATTTT
TRBV5-4	.	.	TRBJ2-6	CASSPVASSGANVLTF	TGTGCCAGCAGCCCCGTGGCAAGCTCTGGGGCCAACGTCCTGACTTTC
TRBV12-3/TRBV12-4	.	.	TRBJ1-2	CASSQRSGLPSRGYTF	TGTGCCAGCAGCCAACGCTCAGGCCTCCCCTCGAGGGGCTACACCTTC
TRBV25-1	.	.	TRBJ1-6	CASSEYGLSPLHF	TGTGCCAGCAGTGAATACGGGCTGTCACCCCTCCACTTT
TRBV19	.	.	TRBJ1-5	CASSIGHRYSNQPQHF	TGTGCCAGTAGTATTGGACACCGATATAGCAATCAGCCCCAGCATTTT